These 13 T cell receptor beta chains originate from one sample sequenced in a study of OX40 agonist ivuxolimab in advanced cancers. Generated by immunoSEQ multiplex PCR, the TCRdb table keeps only in-frame clones and is missing some. The sample has around 84,000 clones, approximately 84% seen once. This specimen was CD4+ or CD8+ T cells sorted from blood, taken in a trial of the OX40 agonist ivuxolimab. The receptors shown here come from an adult with an advanced solid tumor such as melanoma, head and neck, liver or kidney cancer.

This clone is categorized as medium-sized. This chain uses TRBV15 with TRBJ1-4; D is possibly TRBD1 (5 bases). Germline CDR1 LNHNV, CDR2 YYDKDF (reference sequence). The CDR3 totals 13 residues. Deletions cut 3 bases from V and 6 bases from J, with 8 bases between. CDR3 DNA sequence: TGTGCCACCAGCAGGGGGCTGGATGAAAAACTGTTTTTT. Protein product: CATSRGLDEKLFF.

This chain connects TRBV9 to TRBJ2-3; possible D gene TRBD2, 5 bases. The CDR3 is 17 amino acids. Germline CDR1 SGDLS, CDR2 YYNGEE. Trimming removed 3 bases from V and 1 base from J, with 18 bases in between. For the CDR3, the DNA is TGTGCCAGCAGCGGGGTAGAAGGGTTTAGCGGCACAGATACGCAGTATTTT. It specifies CASSGVEGFSGTDTQYF.

CDR3 sequence (DNA): TGTGCCAGCTCACCATCCGGAGTGACAAGAGAGACCCAGTACTTC. Translated: CASSPSGVTRETQYF. This chain links TRBV18 with TRBJ2-5; D is unresolved. V lost 2 bases to trimming and J lost 4 bases, with 14 bases between them. In germline, CDR1 is KGHSH, CDR2 LQKENI. CDR3 length: 15 residues.

The chain has TRBV7-2 and TRBJ2-3; no reliable D call. Trimming shortened V by 1 base and J by 5 bases, and 16 bases separated the two germline ends. Germline CDR1 SGHTA, CDR2 FQGNSA. CDR3 length equals 16 residues. The CDR3 sequence is CASSLGTAYKGDTQYF. The CDR3 coding sequence is TGTGCCAGCAGCTTAGGCACAGCCTACAAAGGAGATACGCAGTATTTT.

V gene TRBV7-3 combines with J gene TRBJ2-1, with 11 bases fitting TRBD2. Unmatched junction bases numbered 8, after V lost 5 bases and J lost 8 bases. The CDR3 has 15 amino acids. Looked up from germline, CDR1 is SGHTA and CDR2 is FQGTGA. CDR3 sequence: CASSKLAGVRDEQFF. The CDR3 DNA reads TGTGCCAGCAGCAAACTAGCGGGGGTTAGAGATGAGCAGTTCTTC.

To note about this clone: At the DNA level, this CDR3 is encoded by other sequences in the same sample as well. The J gene is TRBJ1-1, the V gene TRBV11-3, with D maybe TRBD1 (5 bases). CDR1 is SGHNT and CDR2 is YENEEA in the germline V gene. The CDR3 runs 14 residues. V was shortened by 3 bases and J by 1 base, with 9 bases between the two germline ends. The CDR3, as DNA: TGTGCCAGCAGCTTCTCCGGGACGAACACTGAAGCTTTCTTT. This gives the protein CASSFSGTNTEAFF.

J is TRBJ1-2 and V is TRBV29-1; D may be TRBD1 (5 bases). The CDR3 length is 13 residues. The germline CDR1 and CDR2 sequences are SQVTM and ANQGSEA. Trimming shortened V by 4 bases and J by 4 bases, and 13 bases separated the two germline ends. The CDR3 is CSVGGGTFYGYTF. The CDR3 nucleotides are TGCAGCGTTGGCGGGGGGACCTTCTATGGCTACACCTTC. The whole variable domain, filled in from reference TRBV29-1 and TRBJ1-2, reads SAVISQKPSRDICQRGTSLTIQCQVDSQVTMMFWYRQQPGQSLTLIATANQGSEATYESGFVIDKFPISRPNLTFSTLTVSNMSPEDSSIYLCSVGGGTFYGYTFGSGTRLTVV.

J is TRBJ2-3 and V is TRBV4-1, with 10 bases identical to TRBD2. J gave up 4 bases and V 0 bases, and 7 bases lay outside the gene matches. Germline CDR1 reads MGHRA; CDR2 reads YSYEKL. CDR3 size: 17 residues. The CDR3 DNA reads TGCGCCAGCAGCCAAGATGGGTTAGCGGGAGGCCCAGATACGCAGTATTTT. Protein sequence: CASSQDGLAGGPDTQYF.

The CDR3 protein is CASSAGTRETQYF. In DNA form, the CDR3 reads TGTGCCAGCAGCGCTGGGACTCGGGAGACCCAGTACTTC. This chain connects TRBV7-3 to TRBJ2-5, with D possibly matching TRBD2 (6 bases). Trimming removed 5 bases from V and 5 bases from J, with 12 bases in between. The CDR3 is 13 residues long. The germline CDR1 and CDR2 sequences are SGHTA and FQGTGA. Full variable domain (missing parts from reference TRBV7-3 and TRBJ2-5): GAGVSQTPSNKVTEKGKYVELRCDPISGHTALYWYRQSLGQGPEFLIYFQGTGAADDSGLPNDRFFAVRPEGSVSTLKIQRTERGDSAVYLCASSAGTRETQYFGPGTRLLVL.

The chain recombines TRBV30 with TRBJ1-4, with D tentatively TRBD1 (6 bases). The germline V gene has CDR1 GTSNPN and CDR2 SVGIG (reference sequence). Trimming removed 3 bases at V and 8 bases at J, with 16 bases between. There are 14 residues in the CDR3. In nucleotides, the CDR3 is TGTGCCTGGAGCCTGGGACATAGAGGGGAAAAACTGTTTTTT. Protein product: CAWSLGHRGEKLFF.

V and J are TRBV27 and TRBJ2-7; possibly TRBD2 for D (6 bases). Germline V gene lookup returns CDR1 MNHEY and CDR2 SMNVEV (reference sequence). The CDR3 is made up of 14 amino acids. V was shortened by 9 bases and J by 0 bases, with 15 bases between the two germline ends. The CDR3 is CASRLAEFSYEQYF. The CDR3 nucleotides read TGTGCCAGTAGGTTAGCGGAGTTCTCCTACGAGCAGTACTTC.

CDR3 protein: CASSLVSGGTGGKLFF. CDR3 sequence (DNA): TGCGCCAGCAGCTTGGTATCCGGGGGCACCGGCGGAAAACTGTTTTTT. The rearrangement uses TRBV5-1 and TRBJ1-4, with TRBD1 as a possible D gene (6 bases). CDR1 and CDR2 (germline): SGHRS, YFSETQ. V dropped 0 bases and J dropped 10 bases, with 19 bases sitting between them. This CDR3 comprises 16 residues.

The V gene is TRBV19, the J gene TRBJ1-1; D perhaps matches TRBD1 (6 bases). Germline CDR1 is LNHDA and CDR2 is SQIVND (reference sequence). Trimming stripped 9 bases from V and 10 bases from J, with 18 bases between. This CDR3 spans 12 amino acids. The chain's CDR3 is CASCDRLNVAFF. In DNA, the CDR3 is TGTGCCAGCTGCGACAGGCTCAACGTAGCTTTCTTT.